Presented here are 28 T cell receptor beta chains from one specimen sequenced in a study of blood T cell repertoires in COVID-19. Assay used: immunoSEQ multiplex PCR; TCRdb lists only in-frame clones, some missing. This table has tens of thousands of clones, around 79% appearing once. Material: peripheral blood. The receptors shown here come from a man between 60 and 75 years old with acute or convalescent COVID-19.

This clone was seen a few times. This chain joins TRBV9 and TRBJ2-3, with D possibly matching TRBD1 (6 bases). CDR1 and CDR2 (germline): SGDLS, YYNGEE. V lost 6 bases and J 7 bases, leaving 21 bases between the germline ends. The CDR3 loop spans 15 amino acids. CDR3 DNA: TGTGCCAGCACCCTAAGAGGGGGAGAGGTCAATACGCAGTATTTT. Encoded protein: CASTLRGGEVNTQYF.

The chain combines TRBV6-4 with TRBJ2-1, with TRBD2 as a possible D gene (6 bases). CDR1 is MRHNA, CDR2 SNTAGT, per germline. Between the trimmed V and J ends, which lost 2 bases and 0 bases, there was a span of 8 bases. CDR3 length: 15 amino acids. The chain's CDR3 is CASSDGGISYNEQFF. The DNA of the CDR3 is TGTGCCAGCAGTGACGGCGGGATCTCCTACAATGAGCAGTTCTTC.

The gene calls are TRBV6-1 and TRBJ1-5; 12 positions match TRBD1. There are 18 residues in the CDR3. Germline assignment: CDR1 MNHNS and CDR2 SASEGT. After removal of 3 bases from V and 2 bases from J, the junction contained 8 bases not matched to a gene. In DNA, the CDR3 is TGTGCCAGCAGTGATCCGGGACAGGGGGCGCGAGGCAATCAGCCCCAGCATTTT. As protein: CASSDPGQGARGNQPQHF.

Only one count was recorded for this clone. This chain uses TRBV19 with TRBJ2-2, with D perhaps matching TRBD2 (5 bases). This CDR3 contains 15 residues. Per the germline V gene, CDR1 is LNHDA and CDR2 is SQIVND (reference sequence). Trimming removed 1 base at V and 6 bases at J, with 12 bases between. The CDR3 sequence is CASSIGDSGAGELFF. The CDR3 nucleotides read TGTGCCAGTAGTATAGGAGATTCCGGGGCCGGGGAGCTGTTTTTT.

This CDR3 is CASSHSDSYEQYV. For the CDR3, the DNA is TGTGCCAGCAGTCACAGTGACTCCTACGAGCAGTACGTC. V gene TRBV27 combines with J gene TRBJ2-7; unclear D gene. V lost 5 bases and J 0 bases, leaving 8 bases between the germline ends. CDR3 length equals 13 residues. Germline V gene data show CDR1 as MNHEY and CDR2 as SMNVEV (reference sequence).

The CDR3 DNA reads as TGTGCCAGCAGCCCCGAGGACAGGACAGATACGCAGTATTTT. This sequence encodes CASSPEDRTDTQYF. The V call is TRBV11-3, the J call TRBJ2-3; the match to TRBD1 covers 7 bases. The CDR3 consists of 14 residues. The trim removed 5 bases at V and 3 bases at J, leaving 5 bases unmatched. Germline V gene sequence: CDR1 SGHNT, CDR2 YENEEA. The full variable domain, completed using reference TRBV11-3 and TRBJ2-3, is EAGVVQSPRYKIIEKKQPVAFWCNPISGHNTLYWYLQNLGQGPELLIRYENEEAVDDSQLPKDRFSAERLKGVDSTLKIQPAELGDSAVYLCASSPEDRTDTQYFGPGTRLTVL.

The gene calls are TRBV6-6 and TRBJ1-5; a weak D match, TRBD1 (6 bases). V was trimmed by 9 bases and J by 0 bases, leaving 12 bases between them. The CDR3 consists of 14 residues. Per the germline V gene, CDR1 is MNHNY and CDR2 is SVGAGI (reference sequence). CDR3 nucleotides: TGTGCCAGTCTAAGGGGGTATAGCAATCAGCCCCAGCATTTT. It encodes CASLRGYSNQPQHF.

This clone was seen only a few times. J is TRBJ1-6 and V is TRBV28; D is uncertain. Germline lookup yields CDR1 MDHEN and CDR2 SYDVKM. This CDR3 is built from 15 residues. Trimming left V 5 bases short and J 9 bases short, with 17 bases between. CDR3 coding DNA: TGTGCCAGCAGTCCCACCGGCACCGGCGGTTCACCCCTCCACTTT. This sequence encodes CASSPTGTGGSPLHF.

The chain employs TRBV9 and TRBJ1-4, with no clear D. The CDR3 extends over 15 amino acids. V was pared by 4 bases and J by 10 bases, with 20 bases between. In germline, CDR1 is SGDLS, CDR2 YYNGEE. The CDR3 sequence: CASSLSDGYLGKLFF. Here the CDR3 DNA reads TGTGCCAGCAGCCTTAGCGACGGGTATCTTGGAAAACTGTTTTTT. The full variable domain, rest sourced from reference TRBV9 and TRBJ1-4, is DSGVTQTPKHLITATGQRVTLRCSPRSGDLSVYWYQQSLDQGLQFLIQYYNGEERAKGNILERFSAQQFPDLHSELNLSSLELGDSALYFCASSLSDGYLGKLFFGSGTQLSVL.

V and J are TRBV19 and TRBJ1-2; D ambiguous. The CDR3 loop spans 15 amino acids. Germline V lookup: CDR1 LNHDA, CDR2 SQIVND (reference sequence). Trimming took off 4 bases at V and 2 bases at J, with 14 bases between the two ends. The CDR3 reads CASSTGGSPNYGYTF. The CDR3 region has the DNA TGTGCCAGTAGTACCGGAGGCAGTCCGAACTATGGCTACACCTTC. Filled out from reference TRBV19 and TRBJ1-2, the complete variable domain reads DGGITQSPKYLFRKEGQNVTLSCEQNLNHDAMYWYRQDPGQGLRLIYYSQIVNDFQKGDIAEGYSVSREKKESFPLTVTSAQKNPTAFYLCASSTGGSPNYGYTFGSGTRLTVV.

This clone was found a few times. V is TRBV3-1 (or the pseudogene TRBV3-2) and J is TRBJ2-5; TRBD2 matches at 10 bases. This CDR3 is built from 15 residues. Germline CDR1 is LGHDT and CDR2 is YNNKEL (reference sequence). J lost 4 bases, V lost 1 base, and 3 bases had no gene match. The CDR3 here is CASSQASGGGETQYF. The CDR3 coding sequence is TGTGCCAGCAGCCAAGCGAGCGGGGGGGGAGAGACCCAGTACTTC.

The rearrangement joins TRBV19 to TRBJ2-7; 8 positions agree with TRBD1. Germline CDR1 and CDR2: LNHDA and SQIVND (reference sequence). J gave up 2 bases and V 4 bases, and 4 bases lay outside the gene matches. The CDR3 has 14 residues. This chain's CDR3 is CASSTDRATYEQYF. The DNA of the CDR3 is TGTGCCAGTAGTACGGACAGGGCTACCTACGAGCAGTACTTC.

This clone was observed many times. J is TRBJ1-5 and V is TRBV19; 9 bases are shared with TRBD1. V shed 6 bases, J shed 1 base, and the junction held 7 bases outside the gene matches. The CDR3 is 16 amino acids. CDR1 LNHDA and CDR2 SQIVND come from the germline V gene (reference sequence). The CDR3 DNA follows: TGTGCCAGTAGACCCGGACAGGGGATAAGCAATCAGCCCCAGCATTTT. This gives the protein CASRPGQGISNQPQHF.

This chain links TRBV18 with TRBJ1-2, with D possibly being TRBD1 (5 bases). Germline loops: CDR1 KGHSH, CDR2 LQKENI. Trimming cost V 4 bases and J 1 base, with 16 bases left between them. The CDR3 covers 16 residues. CDR3 region: CASSLYQTVNNYGYTF. CDR3 DNA: TGTGCCAGCTCACTTTACCAGACAGTAAATAACTATGGCTACACCTTC. The variable domain in full, with the rest retrieved from reference TRBV18 and TRBJ1-2, is NAGVMQNPRHLVRRRGQEARLRCSPMKGHSHVYWYRQLPEEGLKFMVYLQKENIIDESGMPKERFSAEFPKEGPSILRIQQVVRGDSAAYFCASSLYQTVNNYGYTFGSGTRLTVV.

This chain connects TRBV4-1 to TRBJ1-4, with a weak D call TRBD1 (6 bases). CDR1 and CDR2 from the germline V gene are MGHRA and YSYEKL. Trimming took 1 base from V and 5 from J, leaving 20 bases between them. This CDR3 comprises 18 residues. As DNA, the CDR3 is TGCGCCAGCAGCCAAGTTTTCCCCGGGGGCGGGGGGAATGAAAAACTGTTTTTT. This sequence encodes CASSQVFPGGGGNEKLFF.

The chain links TRBV5-1 to TRBJ1-6; TRBD1 agrees at 11 bases. This CDR3 has 16 residues. Germline V gene sequence: CDR1 SGHRS, CDR2 YFSETQ. V lost 4 bases to trimming and J lost 10 bases; unmatched junction nucleotides: 10. CDR3 sequence reads: CASSKGQGVLGSPLHF. The CDR3, as DNA: TGCGCCAGCAGCAAGGGACAGGGGGTATTGGGATCACCCCTCCACTTT.

J is TRBJ2-3 and V is TRBV5-4; 12 bases map to TRBD2. Germline CDR1 and CDR2: SGHNT and YYREEE (reference sequence). The junction had 4 bases not matched to a gene; V was cut back by 0 bases and J by 5 bases. The CDR3 has 16 amino acids. DNA of the CDR3: TGTGCCAGCAGCTTGGGACTAGCGGGAGTTGTAGATACGCAGTATTTT. Protein sequence: CASSLGLAGVVDTQYF.

Only a few counts were recorded for this clone. The V call is TRBV7-3, the J call TRBJ2-3, with D possibly being TRBD2 (6 bases). CDR3 length equals 17 residues. Deletions cut 3 bases from V and 0 bases from J, with 16 bases between. CDR1 and CDR2 from the germline V gene are SGHTA and FQGTGA. CDR3 sequence (DNA): TGTGCCAGCAGCTTCGCCGGGACCAGCGGGAGCACAGATACGCAGTATTTT. As protein: CASSFAGTSGSTDTQYF.

This chain connects TRBV19 to TRBJ1-2; no reliable D call. The V end was cut by 3 bases, the J end by 0 bases, with 8 bases between. Germline values: CDR1 LNHDA, CDR2 SQIVND (reference sequence). CDR3 size: 14 residues. This CDR3 is CASSIWETNYGYTF. CDR3 nucleotide sequence: TGTGCCAGTAGTATCTGGGAGACTAACTATGGCTACACCTTC.

This sequence joins TRBV6-5 and TRBJ2-7, with D maybe TRBD2 (6 bases). In germline, CDR1 is MNHEY, CDR2 SVGAGI. V was clipped by 6 bases and J by 7 bases, with 16 bases between them. The CDR3 runs to 13 residues. The CDR3 coding sequence is TGTGCCAGCAGCCCAGCGGGCGGAGGGGAGCAGTACGTC. This sequence encodes CASSPAGGGEQYV.

This chain connects TRBV7-6 to TRBJ1-2; maybe TRBD1 (6 bases). Trimming took off 5 bases at V and 3 bases at J, with 10 bases between the two ends. CDR3 size: 13 residues. Germline CDR1 is SGHVS and CDR2 is FNYEAQ. CDR3 coding DNA: TGTGCCAGCAGCGCGGACAGCTACTATGGCTACACCTTC. Encoded protein: CASSADSYYGYTF.

This clone was seen more than once but under ten times. This CDR3 is CASSHGLAGGGDYNEQFF. The CDR3 DNA reads TGTGCCAGCAGCCATGGACTAGCGGGGGGAGGGGACTACAATGAGCAGTTCTTC. This chain connects TRBV3-1 (or the pseudogene TRBV3-2) to TRBJ2-1; 14 nucleotides match TRBD2. Trimming took 3 bases from V and 3 from J; bases not matched to a gene: 7. The CDR3 is 18 amino acids. Germline CDR1 LGHDT, CDR2 YNNKEL (reference sequence).

This chain connects TRBV10-1 to TRBJ2-1, with 8 bases aligning to TRBD1. Germline lookup yields CDR1 WNHNN and CDR2 SYGVQD (reference sequence). This CDR3 contains 15 residues. V was pared by 4 bases and J by 2 bases, with 4 bases of the junction left unmatched. Here the CDR3 DNA reads TGCGCCAGCAGTGCGGCGGGACAGGCCTACAATGAGCAGTTCTTC. It encodes CASSAAGQAYNEQFF.

DNA of the CDR3: TGTGCCAGCAGTTACTCGAGGGACAGGGGCCAAAACATTCAGTACTTC. This codes for CASSYSRDRGQNIQYF. The J gene is TRBJ2-4, the V gene TRBV6-5; 10 bases map to TRBD1. The V segment lost 0 bases and the J segment 5 bases; nucleotides outside the gene matches: 4. Germline CDR1 reads MNHEY; CDR2 reads SVGAGI. The CDR3 extends over 16 amino acids.

This clone occurred a few times. The chain joins TRBV25-1 to TRBJ1-6, with 8 bases identical to TRBD1. Germline CDR1 MGHDK, CDR2 SYGVNS. After removal of 1 base from V and 6 bases from J, the junction contained 5 bases not matched to a gene. The CDR3 spans 16 residues. The CDR3 loop reads CASSEFGQGVNSPLHF. CDR3 bases: TGTGCCAGCAGTGAATTTGGACAGGGAGTTAATTCACCCCTCCACTTT.

The CDR3 nucleotides are TGTGCCACCAGTGATCACAGTCTGGACAGAAGCTCCTACAATGAGCAGTTCTTC. Translating gives CATSDHSLDRSSYNEQFF. V usage is TRBV24-1 and J usage is TRBJ2-1, with D perhaps matching TRBD1 (6 bases). The CDR3 has 18 amino acids. Germline CDR1 reads KGHDR; CDR2 reads SFDVKD. V was cut by 3 bases and J by 0 bases, with 17 bases left in between.

The V gene is TRBV7-9, the J gene TRBJ1-5, with D hard to call. The CDR3 spans 16 residues. CDR1 is SEHNR, CDR2 FQNEAQ, per germline (reference sequence). V was shortened by 5 bases and J by 1 base, with 15 bases between the two germline ends. For the CDR3, the DNA is TGTGCCAGCAGCATGGAGACTGTGAGGAGCAATCAGCCCCAGCATTTT. Its translation: CASSMETVRSNQPQHF.

CDR3 amino acids: CSVEDAGGASTQYF. In DNA, the CDR3 is TGCAGCGTTGAAGATGCGGGGGGGGCTTCGACCCAGTACTTC. The chain joins TRBV29-1 to TRBJ2-5; 9 nucleotides agree with TRBD2. This CDR3 contains 14 residues. V was clipped by 0 bases and J by 7 bases; unmatched bases: 6. Germline lookup yields CDR1 SQVTM and CDR2 ANQGSEA.